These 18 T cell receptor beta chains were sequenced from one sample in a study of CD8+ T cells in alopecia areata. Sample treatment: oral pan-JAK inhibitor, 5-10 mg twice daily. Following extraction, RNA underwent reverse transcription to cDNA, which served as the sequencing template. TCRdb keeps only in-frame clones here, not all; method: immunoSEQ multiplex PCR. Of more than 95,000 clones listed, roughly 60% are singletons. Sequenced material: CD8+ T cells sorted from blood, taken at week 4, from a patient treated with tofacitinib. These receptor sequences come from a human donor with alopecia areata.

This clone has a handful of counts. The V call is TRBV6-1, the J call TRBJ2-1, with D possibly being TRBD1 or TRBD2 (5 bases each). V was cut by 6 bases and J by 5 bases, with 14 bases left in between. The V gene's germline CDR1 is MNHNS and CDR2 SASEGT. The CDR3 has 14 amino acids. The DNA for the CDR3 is TGTGCCAGCAGCCCCCGGCGAGGGGACAATGAGCAGTTCTTC. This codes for CASSPRRGDNEQFF.

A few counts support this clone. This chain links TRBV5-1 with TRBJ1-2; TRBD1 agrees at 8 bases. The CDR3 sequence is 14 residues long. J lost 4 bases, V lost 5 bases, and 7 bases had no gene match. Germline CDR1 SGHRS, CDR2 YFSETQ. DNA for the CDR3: TGCGCCAGCAGTTTCGCAGGGGGCGGCTATGGCTACACCTTC. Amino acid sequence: CASSFAGGGYGYTF.

Here the CDR3 reads CAWSVRGSNYGYTF. The CDR3 nucleotides read TGTGCCTGGAGTGTGCGCGGGTCTAACTATGGCTACACCTTC. The chain combines TRBV30 with TRBJ1-2; D unclear. Germline CDR1 is GTSNPN and CDR2 is SVGIG (reference sequence). This CDR3 has 14 amino acids. V was clipped by 0 bases and J by 0 bases, with 8 bases between them.

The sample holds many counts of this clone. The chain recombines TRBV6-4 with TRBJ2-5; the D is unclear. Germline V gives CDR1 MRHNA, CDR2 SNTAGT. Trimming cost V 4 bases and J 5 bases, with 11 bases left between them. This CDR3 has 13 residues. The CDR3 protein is CASSVTPRETQYF. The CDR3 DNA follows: TGTGCCAGCAGTGTCACCCCAAGGGAGACCCAGTACTTC.

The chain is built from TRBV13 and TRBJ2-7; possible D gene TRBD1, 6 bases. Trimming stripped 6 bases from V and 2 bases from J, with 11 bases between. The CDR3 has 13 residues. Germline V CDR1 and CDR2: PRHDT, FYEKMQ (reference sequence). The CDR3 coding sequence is TGTGCCAGCAGTGTCAGGGGACCCTACGAGCAGTACTTC. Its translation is CASSVRGPYEQYF.

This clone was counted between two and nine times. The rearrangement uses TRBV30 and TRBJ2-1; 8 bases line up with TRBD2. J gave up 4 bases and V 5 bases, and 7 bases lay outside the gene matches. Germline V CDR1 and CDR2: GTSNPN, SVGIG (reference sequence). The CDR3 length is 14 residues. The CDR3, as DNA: TGTGCCTGGGACCTTAGCGGGGCGTACAATGAGCAGTTCTTC. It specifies CAWDLSGAYNEQFF.

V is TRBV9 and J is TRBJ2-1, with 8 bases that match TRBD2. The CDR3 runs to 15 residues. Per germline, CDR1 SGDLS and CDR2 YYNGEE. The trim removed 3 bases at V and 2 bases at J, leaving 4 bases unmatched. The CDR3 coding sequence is TGTGCCAGCAGCGCGGTAGCGGGGCCCTACAATGAGCAGTTCTTC. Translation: CASSAVAGPYNEQFF. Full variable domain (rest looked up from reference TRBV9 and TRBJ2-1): DSGVTQTPKHLITATGQRVTLRCSPRSGDLSVYWYQQSLDQGLQFLIQYYNGEERAKGNILERFSAQQFPDLHSELNLSSLELGDSALYFCASSAVAGPYNEQFFGPGTRLTVL.

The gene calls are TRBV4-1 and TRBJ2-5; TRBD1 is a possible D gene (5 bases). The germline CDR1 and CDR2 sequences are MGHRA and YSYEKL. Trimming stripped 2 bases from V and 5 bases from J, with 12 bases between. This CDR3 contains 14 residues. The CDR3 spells CASSQTSGLETQYF. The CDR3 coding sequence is TGCGCCAGCAGCCAAACCTCAGGGCTCGAGACCCAGTACTTC.

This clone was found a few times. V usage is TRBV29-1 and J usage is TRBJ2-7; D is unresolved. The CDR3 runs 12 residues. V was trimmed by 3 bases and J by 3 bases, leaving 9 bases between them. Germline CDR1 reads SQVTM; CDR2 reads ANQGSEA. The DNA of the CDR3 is TGCAGCGTTGAGAGTCTTAACTACGAGCAGTACTTC. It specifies CSVESLNYEQYF.

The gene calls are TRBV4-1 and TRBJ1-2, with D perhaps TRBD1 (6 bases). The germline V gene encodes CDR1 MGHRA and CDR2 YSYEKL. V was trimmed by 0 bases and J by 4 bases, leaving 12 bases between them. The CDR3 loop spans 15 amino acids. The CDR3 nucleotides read TGCGCCAGCAGCCAAGATCTGGGGGCGGGCTATGGCTACACCTTC. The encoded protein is CASSQDLGAGYGYTF.

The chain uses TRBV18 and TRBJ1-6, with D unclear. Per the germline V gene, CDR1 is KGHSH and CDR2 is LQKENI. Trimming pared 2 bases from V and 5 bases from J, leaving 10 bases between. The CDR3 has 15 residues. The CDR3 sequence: CASSPKDPNNSPLHF. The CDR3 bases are TGTGCCAGCTCACCAAAGGACCCCAATAATTCACCCCTCCACTTT.

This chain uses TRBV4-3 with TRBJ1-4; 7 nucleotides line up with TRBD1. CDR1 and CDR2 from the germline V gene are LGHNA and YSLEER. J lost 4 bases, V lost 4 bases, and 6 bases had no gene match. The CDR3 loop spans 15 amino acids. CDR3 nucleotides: TGCGCCAGCAGCCTTGGGGACAGCGTTAATGAAAAACTGTTTTTT. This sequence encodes CASSLGDSVNEKLFF.

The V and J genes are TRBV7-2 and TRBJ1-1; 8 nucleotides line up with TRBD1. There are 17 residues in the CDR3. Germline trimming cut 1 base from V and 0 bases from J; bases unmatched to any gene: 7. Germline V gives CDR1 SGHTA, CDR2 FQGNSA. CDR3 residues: CASSLGTGGEMNTEAFF. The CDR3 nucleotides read TGTGCCAGCAGCTTAGGTACAGGGGGGGAAATGAACACTGAAGCTTTCTTT.

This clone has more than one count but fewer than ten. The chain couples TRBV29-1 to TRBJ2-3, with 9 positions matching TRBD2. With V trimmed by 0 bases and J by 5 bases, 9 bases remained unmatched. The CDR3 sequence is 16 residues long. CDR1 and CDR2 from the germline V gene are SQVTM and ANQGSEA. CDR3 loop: CSVEDLLAGIRDTQYF. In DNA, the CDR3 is TGCAGCGTTGAAGATCTGCTAGCGGGGATAAGAGATACGCAGTATTTT.

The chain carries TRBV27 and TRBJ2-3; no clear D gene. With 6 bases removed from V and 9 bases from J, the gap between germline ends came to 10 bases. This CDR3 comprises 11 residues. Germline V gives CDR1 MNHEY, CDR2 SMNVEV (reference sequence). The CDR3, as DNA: TGTGCCAGCAGCCAACCCCCGACGCAGTATTTT. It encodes CASSQPPTQYF.

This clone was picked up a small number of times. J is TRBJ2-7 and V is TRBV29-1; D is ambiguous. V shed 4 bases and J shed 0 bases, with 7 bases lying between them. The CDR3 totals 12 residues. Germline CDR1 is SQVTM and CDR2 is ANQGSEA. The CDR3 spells CSVGWTSYEQYF. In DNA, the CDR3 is TGCAGCGTTGGATGGACCTCCTACGAGCAGTACTTC.

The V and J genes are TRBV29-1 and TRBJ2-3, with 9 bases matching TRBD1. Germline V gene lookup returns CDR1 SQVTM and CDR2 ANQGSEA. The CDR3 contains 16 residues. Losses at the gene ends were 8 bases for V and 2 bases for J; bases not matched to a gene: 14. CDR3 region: CSLTRMDRGFTDTQYF. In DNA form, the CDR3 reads TGCAGCCTCACTCGGATGGACAGGGGATTCACAGATACGCAGTATTTT.

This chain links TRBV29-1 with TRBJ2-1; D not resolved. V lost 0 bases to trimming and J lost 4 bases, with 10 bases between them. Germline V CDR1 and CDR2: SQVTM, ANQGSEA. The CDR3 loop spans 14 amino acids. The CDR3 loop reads CSVEEEKDYNEQFF. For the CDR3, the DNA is TGCAGCGTTGAAGAGGAGAAGGATTACAATGAGCAGTTCTTC.